Below, 10 T cell receptor beta chains from the same sample are listed, as sequenced in a study of blood T cell repertoires in COVID-19. Generated by immunoSEQ multiplex PCR, the TCRdb table keeps only in-frame clones and is missing some. The data show some 60,000 clones, 91% seen once. What was sequenced was peripheral blood. These TCRs come from a man in his fifties or sixties with acute or convalescent COVID-19.

This chain links TRBV6-6 with TRBJ2-7; 7 bases agree with TRBD2. The CDR3 totals 14 residues. V shed 5 bases, J shed 11 bases, and the junction held 15 bases outside the gene matches. From germline, CDR1 is MNHNY and CDR2 SVGAGI (reference sequence). Here the CDR3 reads CASSPREGGSAEYF. DNA of the CDR3: TGTGCCAGCAGTCCGAGGGAGGGAGGGTCCGCAGAGTACTTC.

This chain uses TRBV11-3 with TRBJ1-6, with unresolved D. Germline CDR1 SGHNT, CDR2 YENEEA. Deletions cut 0 bases from V and 10 bases from J, with 7 bases between. CDR3 length: 13 amino acids. CDR3 sequence: CASSLESGSPLHF. The DNA of the CDR3 is TGTGCCAGCAGCTTAGAATCGGGATCACCCCTCCACTTT.

The chain is built from TRBV7-3 and TRBJ1-2; 7 bases match TRBD1. Germline CDR1 and CDR2: SGHTA and FQGTGA. The CDR3 is made up of 13 amino acids. The V segment lost 6 bases and the J segment 1 base; nucleotides outside the gene matches: 2. The CDR3 loop is CASRRDSNYGYTF. Here the CDR3 DNA reads TGTGCCAGCAGGAGGGACAGTAACTATGGCTACACCTTC.

V usage is TRBV11-2 and J usage is TRBJ2-5, with 7 bases aligning to TRBD1. From germline, CDR1 is SGHAT and CDR2 FQNNGV. This CDR3 spans 14 amino acids. The trim removed 5 bases at V and 7 bases at J, leaving 10 bases unmatched. In DNA form, the CDR3 reads TGTGCCAGCAGCCCCCCGGGACAGATTCGGACCCAGTACTTC. It yields the protein CASSPPGQIRTQYF.

The chain employs TRBV6-2 or TRBV6-3 and TRBJ1-1, with TRBD1 as a possible D gene (6 bases). Per germline, CDR1 MNHEY and CDR2 SVGEGT. The CDR3 consists of 12 residues. V lost 4 bases, J lost 8 bases, and 11 bases lay in between. The CDR3 spells CASSSRTAEAFF. The CDR3 region has the DNA TGTGCCAGCAGTTCGAGGACAGCCGAAGCTTTCTTT.

This chain connects TRBV24-1 to TRBJ2-1, with TRBD2 as a possible D gene (7 bases). The V gene's germline CDR1 is KGHDR and CDR2 SFDVKD. Trimming removed 3 bases at V and 8 bases at J, with 19 bases between. The CDR3 extends over 16 amino acids. The CDR3 here is CATSDPPGAGVDEQFF. Written as DNA, the CDR3 is TGTGCCACCAGTGATCCCCCAGGGGCGGGAGTGGATGAGCAGTTCTTC.

The count of this clone is one. The V gene is TRBV21-1, the J gene TRBJ1-5. TRBV21-1 is described as a pseudogene. This CDR3 comprises 16 residues. CDR3 sequence: CASSKVSGIGNQPQHF. In DNA form, the CDR3 reads TGTGCCAGCAGCAAAGTTTCGGGAATAGGCAATCAGCCCCAGCATTTT.

The genes are TRBV6-5 and TRBJ2-7, with TRBD2 as a possible D gene (6 bases). The CDR3 runs to 14 residues. Trimming pared 4 bases from V and 4 bases from J, leaving 14 bases between. Germline lookup yields CDR1 MNHEY and CDR2 SVGAGI. The DNA for the CDR3 is TGTGCCAGCAGTTCCCCACTAGCTAGGTACGAGCAGTACTTC. It yields the protein CASSSPLARYEQYF.

The J gene is TRBJ1-6, the V gene TRBV28; D remains ambiguous. Trimming pared 5 bases from V and 7 bases from J, leaving 15 bases between. This CDR3 has 15 amino acids. CDR1 and CDR2 from the germline V gene are MDHEN and SYDVKM. The CDR3 DNA sequence: TGTGCCAGCAGTCCCTTTAGAAGGAGGAATTCACCCCTCCACTTT. Its translation is CASSPFRRRNSPLHF. The full variable domain, with the rest looked up from reference TRBV28 and TRBJ1-6, is DVKVTQSSRYLVKRTGEKVFLECVQDMDHENMFWYRQDPGLGLRLIYFSYDVKMKEKGDIPEGYSVSREKKERFSLILESASTNQTSMYLCASSPFRRRNSPLHFGNGTRLTVT.

The genes are TRBV6-2 or TRBV6-3 and TRBJ2-5; weak D call: TRBD1 (5 bases). The CDR3 sequence is 15 residues long. Trimming took off 5 bases at V and 4 bases at J, with 17 bases between the two ends. Germline lookup yields CDR1 MNHEY and CDR2 SVGEGT. CDR3 protein: CASSPDKAPPETQYF. CDR3 DNA sequence: TGTGCCAGCAGTCCGGACAAGGCCCCTCCAGAGACCCAGTACTTC.